This TCR beta chain was captured by sequencing in a study of human T cells and chemical hapten exposure. Via MiXCR, TCRdb re-called the 5' RACE reads, giving one row per CDR3 protein. This table has under 150,000 distinct CDR3 sequences, 15% to 20% appearing once. Extraction of total RNA was performed on unfractionated whole blood. This receptor was obtained from a human donor in good health.

CDR3 coding DNA: TGTGCCACCAGTGAACATCTAGCGGGAGTATTGACAGATACGCAGTATTTT. Translated, it gives CATSEHLAGVLTDTQYF. V usage is TRBV24-1 and J usage is TRBJ2-3, with 10 bases lining up with TRBD2. The CDR3 is made up of 17 amino acids. V was clipped by 4 bases and J by 3 bases; unmatched bases: 9. Germline V CDR1 and CDR2: KGHDR, SFDVKD.